What follows are 12 T cell receptor beta chains derived from one specimen sequenced in a study of blood T cell repertoires in COVID-19. The protocol was immunoSEQ multiplex PCR, while the TCRdb copy is restricted to in-frame clones and leaves out a portion. This table holds more than 250,000 clones, over 65% found once. The sequencing input was peripheral blood. All receptors derive from a man in his 60s who had recovered from COVID-19.

This rearrangement joins TRBV5-1 to TRBJ2-5, with 16 bases matching TRBD2. The junction had 19 bases not matched to a gene; V was cut back by 7 bases and J by 1 base. This CDR3 is built from 21 residues. CDR1 and CDR2 from the germline V gene are SGHRS and YFSETQ. The CDR3 nucleotides read TGCGCCAGCGCGCGGGATCCGGTTGGGACTAGCGGGGGGGTGTCCCAAGAGACCCAGTACTTC. Translation: CASARDPVGTSGGVSQETQYF. The full variable domain, rest sourced from reference TRBV5-1 and TRBJ2-5, is KAGVTQTPRYLIKTRGQQVTLSCSPISGHRSVSWYQQTPGQGLQFLFEYFSETQRNKGNFPGRFSGRQFSNSRSEMNVSTLELGDSALYLCASARDPVGTSGGVSQETQYFGPGTRLLVL.

There are a few counts of this clone. The V and J genes are TRBV19 and TRBJ1-2; D perhaps matches TRBD1 (5 bases). The CDR3 has 15 amino acids. The V and J ends lost 6 bases and 8 bases respectively, with 22 bases between them. From germline, CDR1 is LNHDA and CDR2 SQIVND (reference sequence). The CDR3, as DNA: TGTGCCAGTAGGGAGACAGCTTCGAGCCCACGGGGCTACACCTTC. Residues: CASRETASSPRGYTF.

The CDR3 is CASSLEQARGDTQYF. As DNA, the CDR3 is TGTGCCAGCAGCTTAGAGCAGGCCCGAGGGGATACGCAGTATTTT. J is TRBJ2-3 and V is TRBV7-9; tentatively, D is TRBD2 (5 bases). The CDR3 sequence is 15 residues long. Germline-derived CDR1 and CDR2 are SEHNR and FQNEAQ (reference sequence). The V end was cut by 1 base, the J end by 6 bases, with 14 bases between.

This rearrangement joins TRBV14 to TRBJ1-6; unclear D gene. This CDR3 contains 13 residues. Germline V gene sequence: CDR1 SGHDN, CDR2 FVKESK. V was pared by 5 bases and J by 5 bases, with 7 bases between. The CDR3 reads CASSWLDNSPLHF. CDR3 nucleotide sequence: TGTGCCAGCAGCTGGCTGGATAATTCACCCCTCCACTTT.

The V call is TRBV7-9, the J call TRBJ1-4; D call uncertain. The ends were cut back, 10 bases at V and 0 bases at J, with 9 bases in the middle. Germline V gene lookup returns CDR1 SEHNR and CDR2 FQNEAQ (reference sequence). CDR3 size: 13 residues. In DNA form, the CDR3 reads TGTGCCACTATGCACGCAACTAATGAAAAACTGTTTTTT. Protein: CATMHATNEKLFF.

The chain has TRBV5-1 and TRBJ2-5; 10 bases align to TRBD2. The germline V gene encodes CDR1 SGHRS and CDR2 YFSETQ. CDR3 length: 16 residues. J gave up 5 bases and V 2 bases, and 9 bases lay outside the gene matches. As DNA, the CDR3 is TGCGCCAGCAGCTTCGGCGGAAGCGGGGGGGCGGAGACCCAGTACTTC. Amino acids: CASSFGGSGGAETQYF.

The chain joins TRBV12-3 or TRBV12-4 to TRBJ2-3; 8 bases are a match to TRBD1. CDR3 length: 12 residues. With V trimmed by 6 bases and J by 10 bases, 6 bases remained unmatched. Here the CDR3 DNA reads TGTGCCAGCAGACATCGACAGGGGCCGCAGTATTTT. Protein sequence: CASRHRQGPQYF.

The chain recombines TRBV30 with TRBJ2-5, with a weak D call TRBD1 (5 bases). The CDR3 has 13 residues. The V end lost 2 bases, the J end lost 1 base, and 8 bases lay between the germline ends. In germline, CDR1 is GTSNPN, CDR2 SVGIG (reference sequence). The CDR3 is CAWSIDSQETQYF. Written as DNA, the CDR3 is TGTGCCTGGAGTATTGACAGCCAAGAGACCCAGTACTTC.

The chain uses TRBV19 and TRBJ1-2, with 7 bases aligning to TRBD1. The J segment lost 4 bases and the V segment lost 3 bases, leaving 14 bases of the junction unmatched. The CDR3 covers 17 residues. In germline, CDR1 is LNHDA, CDR2 SQIVND (reference sequence). The CDR3 is CASSIPRQGSFIYGYTF. DNA for the CDR3: TGTGCCAGTAGTATCCCTCGACAGGGATCCTTTATCTATGGCTACACCTTC.

The rearrangement uses TRBV18 and TRBJ1-6, with 9 bases that match TRBD1. V trimming: 1 base; J trimming: 12 bases; junction bases outside the gene matches: 13. Germline CDR1 KGHSH, CDR2 LQKENI. This CDR3 region has 17 residues. CDR3 protein: CASSPQIGTGIMVPLHF. The CDR3 nucleotides are TGTGCCAGCTCACCACAAATTGGGACAGGGATTATGGTACCCCTCCACTTT.

This chain links TRBV5-8 with TRBJ2-3, with D maybe TRBD1 (6 bases). The CDR3 consists of 15 residues. V was cut by 0 bases and J by 2 bases, with 10 bases left in between. Germline V gene lookup returns CDR1 SGHTS and CDR2 YDEGEE. The CDR3 coding sequence is TGTGCCAGCAGCTTGGTGCCAGGGGCCACAGATACGCAGTATTTT. This codes for CASSLVPGATDTQYF.

This chain joins TRBV4-1 and TRBJ2-4; 10 bases line up with TRBD2. Losses at the gene ends were 1 base for V and 3 bases for J; bases not matched to a gene: 18. Germline V lookup: CDR1 MGHRA, CDR2 YSYEKL. The CDR3 consists of 21 residues. In DNA, the CDR3 is TGCGCCAGCAGCCAAGTCGGGCCTAGCGGGAGAGGGGGTGGAGTCAAAAACATTCAGTACTTC. Residues: CASSQVGPSGRGGGVKNIQYF.